By sample share, the clone carrying this TCR beta chain is medium-sized. The antigen is unknown. From germline, CDR1 is KGHDR and CDR2 SFDVKD. Trimming removed 4 bases from V and 0 bases from J, with 4 bases in between. The CDR3 covers 13 residues. This record comes from a study of circulating CD8 cells and anti-PD-1 response in melanoma. Study as a whole: About 45% of the 13 patients had prior targeted therapy or immunotherapy; seven did not. Complete or partial response defined responders; stable or progressive disease, non-responders. Overall study findings and caveats: Published repertoire comparisons used only baseline and M1 samples. Patients included both untreated and previously treated individuals.

TCR libraries were prepared from about 15 ng of total RNA with the QIAseq Immune Repertoire TCR panel. TCRdb used MiXCR to reprocess the reads, holding one entry per CDR3 protein. The sample has approximately 2,500 distinct CDR3 sequences, 6.5% to 9% seen once. Sorting of live CD3+CD8+TCRalphabeta+ cells by PD-1 and/or TIGIT gave four subsets. The chain is built from TRBV24-1 and TRBJ2-3; the D is unclear. Sequences were derived from CD8+ T cells from PBMCs, sampled at baseline or after one month of anti-PD-1 therapy (not recorded which). The origin of this receptor is a human donor with melanoma. The CDR3 region is CATSEFSTDTQYF. The CDR3, as DNA: TGTGCCACCAGTGAGTTTAGCACAGATACGCAGTATTTT.